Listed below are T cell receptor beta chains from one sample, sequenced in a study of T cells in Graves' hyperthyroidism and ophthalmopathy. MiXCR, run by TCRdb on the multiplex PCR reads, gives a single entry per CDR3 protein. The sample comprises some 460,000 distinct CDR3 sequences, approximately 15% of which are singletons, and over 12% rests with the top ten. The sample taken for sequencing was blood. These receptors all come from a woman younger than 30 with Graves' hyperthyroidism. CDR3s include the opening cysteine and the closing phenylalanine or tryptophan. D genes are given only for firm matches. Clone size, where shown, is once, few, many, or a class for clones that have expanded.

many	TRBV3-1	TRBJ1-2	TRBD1	TGTGCCAGCAGCATAGGACAGGGCCGTGGCTACACCTTC	CASSIGQGRGYTF
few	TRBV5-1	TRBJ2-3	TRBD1	TGCGCCAGCAGCCCCTGGGACAGTGCAGATACGCAGTATTTT	CASSPWDSADTQYF
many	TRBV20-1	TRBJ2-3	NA	TGCAGTGCCGTAGGACCAGATACTCCAGATACGCAGTATTTT	CSAVGPDTPDTQYF
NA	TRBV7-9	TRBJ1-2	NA	TGTGCCAGCAGCTTAGCTTTCCGGATTGGCTACACCTTC	CASSLAFRIGYTF
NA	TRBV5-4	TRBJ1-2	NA	TGTGCCAGCAGCTCCCAGGGTTTTGACTATGGCTACACCTTC	CASSSQGFDYGYTF
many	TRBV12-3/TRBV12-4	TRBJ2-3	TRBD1	TGTGCCAGCAGTCAGGGACAGGGCACAGATACGCAGTATTTT	CASSQGQGTDTQYF
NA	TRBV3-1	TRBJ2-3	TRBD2	TGTGCCAGCAGCCGCCGCGGGGGGGCAGATACGCAGTATTTT	CASSRRGGADTQYF
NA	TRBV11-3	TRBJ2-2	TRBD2	TGTGCCAGCAGCTTAAGACCCGGGAGGAGGGGAACCGGGGAGCTGTTTTTT	CASSLRPGRRGTGELFF
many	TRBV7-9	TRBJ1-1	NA	TGTGCCAGCAGCTTATGGGGGAAGGGGCCCTATTTTGAAGCTTTCTTT	CASSLWGKGPYFEAFF
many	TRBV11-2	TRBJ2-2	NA	TGTGCCAGCAGCACACTCCGGGGACCGAACACCGGGGAGCTGTTTTTT	CASSTLRGPNTGELFF
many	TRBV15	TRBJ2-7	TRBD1	TGTGCCACCAGCAGAGATCCGGGACAGGGGGCCTACGAGCAGTACTTC	CATSRDPGQGAYEQYF
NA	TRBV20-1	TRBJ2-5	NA	TGCAGTGCCGGACCGCCCACTGTGCGGCAAGAGACCCAGTACTTC	CSAGPPTVRQETQYF
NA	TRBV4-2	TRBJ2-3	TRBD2	TGTGCCAGCAGCCATGGAGCGGGGCCGAGCACAGATACGCAGTATTTT	CASSHGAGPSTDTQYF
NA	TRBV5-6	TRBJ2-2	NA	TGTGCCAGCAGCAGACAGGTTAGGGACACCGGGGAGCTGTTTTTT	CASSRQVRDTGELFF
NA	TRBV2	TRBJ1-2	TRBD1	TGTGCCGGCCGGGACAGGGCCTATGGCTACACCTTC	CAGRDRAYGYTF
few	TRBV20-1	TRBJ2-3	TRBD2	TGCAGTGCTAGACATAGCGGGAGCCCGGGAGGTACGCAGTATTTT	CSARHSGSPGGTQYF
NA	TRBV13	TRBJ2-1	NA	TGTGCCAGCAGCGGTGTCCAAACTAGCTCTTCCAATGAGCAGTTCTTC	CASSGVQTSSSNEQFF
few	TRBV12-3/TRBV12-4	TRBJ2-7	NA	TGTGCCAGCAGGGAAGCAGCCCTGGGCGAGCAGTACTTC	CASREAALGEQYF
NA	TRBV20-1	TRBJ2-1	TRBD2	TGCAGTGCTAGAGATTGGGGGCAAGCGGGAGCCATCAAGGATTCGTTCTTC	CSARDWGQAGAIKDSFF
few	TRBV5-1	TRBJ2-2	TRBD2	TGCGCCAGCAGCTGGGGGACTAGCGGAAACACCGGGGAGCTGTTTTTT	CASSWGTSGNTGELFF
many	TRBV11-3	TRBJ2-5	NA	TGTGCCAGCAGCCATGGTGGTAACCAAGAGACCCAGTACTTC	CASSHGGNQETQYF
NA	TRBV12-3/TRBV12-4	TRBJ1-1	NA	TGTGCCAGCAGCGGAAGGAAAATGAACACTGAAGCTTTCTTT	CASSGRKMNTEAFF
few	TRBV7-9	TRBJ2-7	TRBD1	TGTGCCAGCAGCTCCCGGGACAGACTCTACGAGCAGTACTTC	CASSSRDRLYEQYF
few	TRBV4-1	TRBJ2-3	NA	TGCGCCAGCAGCCAATTCAGTGGAGGCACAGATACGCAGTATTTT	CASSQFSGGTDTQYF
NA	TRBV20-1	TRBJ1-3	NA	TGCAGTGCTAGAGGCCCAACCAGCTCTGGAAACACCATATATTTT	CSARGPTSSGNTIYF
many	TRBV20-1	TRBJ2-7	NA	TGCAGTGCTAGGCCCCTCCCCACCGGAGGCGAGCAGTACTTC	CSARPLPTGGEQYF
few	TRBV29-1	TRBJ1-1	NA	TGCAGCGTTTATTGGACAGCTACGAACACTGAAGCTTTCTTT	CSVYWTATNTEAFF
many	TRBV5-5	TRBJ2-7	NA	TGTGCCAGCAGCTTAACGGAGAATGAGCAGTACTTC	CASSLTENEQYF
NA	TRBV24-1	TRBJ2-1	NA	TGTGCCACCAGTGCCACGGGCTCCTACAATGAGCAGTTCTTC	CATSATGSYNEQFF
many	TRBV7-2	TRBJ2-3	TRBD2	TGTGCCAGCAGCTTAGCTGGGGGGGGGACTAGTAACCCAGATACGCAGTATTTT	CASSLAGGGTSNPDTQYF
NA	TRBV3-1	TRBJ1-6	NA	TGTGCCAGCAGCCCTCGGACAGCATCTTATTCACTCCTCCACTTT	CASSPRTASYSLLHF
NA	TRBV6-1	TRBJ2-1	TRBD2	TGTGCCAGCAGTGACCCCGGGGGGGCCCACAATGAGCAGTTCTTC	CASSDPGGAHNEQFF
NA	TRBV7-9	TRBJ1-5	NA	TGTGCCAGCAGCTTAGTGGGGGGAGGTAACAATCAGCCCCAGCATTTT	CASSLVGGGNNQPQHF
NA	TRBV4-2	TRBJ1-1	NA	TGTGCCAGCAACGTGGAGGGCGGGAACACTGAAGCTTTCTTT	CASNVEGGNTEAFF
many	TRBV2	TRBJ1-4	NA	TGTGCCAGCAGCCCACAGGGACGGTCTGAAAAACTGTTTTTT	CASSPQGRSEKLFF
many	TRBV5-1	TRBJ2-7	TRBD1	TGCGCCAGCAGCTTCACAGGGGGCATTGGGGGCGAGCAGTACTTC	CASSFTGGIGGEQYF
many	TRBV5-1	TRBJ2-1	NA	TGCGCCAGCAGCGTATCAAAAGGGACAAACTACAATGAGCAGTTCTTC	CASSVSKGTNYNEQFF
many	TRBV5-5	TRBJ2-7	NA	TGTGCCAGCAGCTTGGCTTCCCGGTTGGTAGCGGACTCCTACGAGCAGTACTTC	CASSLASRLVADSYEQYF
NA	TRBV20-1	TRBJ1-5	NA	TGCAGTGCTAGGGCCAGTAATCAGCCCCAGCATTTT	CSARASNQPQHF
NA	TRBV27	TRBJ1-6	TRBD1	TGTGCCAGCAGTTTTCGGGGGACAGGGATGAATTCACCCCTCCACTTT	CASSFRGTGMNSPLHF
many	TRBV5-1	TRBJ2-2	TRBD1	TGCGCCAGCAGCTTTCAGACAGGGGGCTCCGGGGAGCTGTTTTTT	CASSFQTGGSGELFF
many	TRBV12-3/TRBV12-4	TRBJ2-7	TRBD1	TGTGCCAGCAGTTTAAATGCACGACAGGGGAGGTACGAGCAGTACTTC	CASSLNARQGRYEQYF
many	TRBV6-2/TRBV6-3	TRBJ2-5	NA	TGTGCCAGCAGTTACACCGAAGAGACCCAGTACTTC	CASSYTEETQYF
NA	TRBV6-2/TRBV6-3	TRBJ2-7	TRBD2	TGTGCCAGCAGTTACTCGGCTAGCGGGAGTGTCGTCGAGCAGTACTTC	CASSYSASGSVVEQYF
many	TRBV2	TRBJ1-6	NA	TGTGCCAGCAGGTTTTCAGGGGTTGAGCAATCACCCCTCCACTTT	CASRFSGVEQSPLHF
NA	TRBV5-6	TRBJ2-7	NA	TGTGCCAGCAGCGTTTACAGGAACACCTACGAGCAGTACTTC	CASSVYRNTYEQYF